This TCR beta chain was sequenced in a study of cytomegalovirus exposure and HLA in healthy donors (dated by TCRdb to between 2016 and 2019). Context from the whole study: According to a later analysis, one platform produced both the 100 to 150 validation repertoires and the 700 or so repertoires of the first cohort. Along with the roughly 670-subject first cohort, a separate validation cohort of around 120 different subjects was used. High-throughput TCR immunosequencing, statistical association of individual TCRs with disease status, and machine learning were combined to predict cytomegalovirus infection status. The study aimed to test whether cataloging public T cell receptors could reveal signatures of past pathogen exposure.

For this clone: The antigen it binds to is not known. Base qualities are not at hand, and no much larger clone is one base apart.

The library was made by the immunoSEQ multiplex PCR assay. In the authors' own workflow: A statistical classification framework was built to diagnose cytomegalovirus status from the catalog of TCR beta chain sequences. The table was pulled from immuneACCESS by TCRdb, which kept in-frame rearrangements only. Such tables lose some clones; where checked, under half of the loss comes from unresolved V genes, and the rest has no known cause. The D gene and trimming were derived from the DNA, and the V and J assignments and clone size from that table. The sample profile shows 260,000 or so clones; less than 95% of them were found once. Approximately 3.1% of the sample comes from the top ten. The investigation overall reported the following: According to the authors, the approach could potentially be generalized to other disease states and immunological phenotypes. The classifier was reported to diagnose cytomegalovirus status with high specificity and sensitivity in both the original cohort and the validation cohort. All 120 or so repertoires were used to score co-occurrence in the validation cohort in a later analysis, because that analysis had no HLA typing for the cohort. While some public TCRs were present in many individuals, most TCR sequences turned up only very rarely across donors. In the study, about 150 TCR beta chains were listed as associated with cytomegalovirus. In vitro tests confirmed that a few of the cytomegalovirus-associated TCR beta chains recognize cytomegalovirus antigens. A later analysis found that TCRs clustered in the first cohort also tended to co-occur in the 130 or so validation repertoires, with approximately 95% of cluster scores above 0.

The donors belonged to the validation cohort of over a hundred subjects, which was separate from the 666-subject first cohort. The CDR3 contains 15 residues, cysteine and phenylalanine counted. Only the CDR3 region is kept as DNA, spanning 45 bases read in frame from base 1. CDR1 and CDR2, per the germline V gene (reference sequence), are SEHNR and FQNEAQ. At the junction V is shortened by 6 bases and J by 4 bases; bases outside the gene matches: 10. This TCR came from a woman in her twenties or thirties in good health and CMV-seronegative. Sequencing used PBMCs. This sequence uses TRBV7-9 and TRBJ2-3; 7 nucleotides in the junction match TRBD1. The sequenced DNA: TGTGCCAGCAGTGGGTCAGGGGGTTCCGCAGATACGCAGTATTTT. Its product reads: CASSGSGGSADTQYF.